These 7 T cell receptor beta chains were all obtained from the same sample, sequenced in a study of CD8+ T cells in alopecia areata. cDNA reverse transcribed from extracted RNA served as the sequencing template. TCRdb's table, derived via immunoSEQ multiplex PCR, lists solely in-frame clones and lacks some. The table includes 100,000 to 150,000 clones, approximately 53% detected once. Material: CD4+ T cells sorted from blood, obtained at week 0. The receptors derive from a human donor with alopecia areata.

The chain carries TRBV5-1 and TRBJ2-3; D is ambiguous. The ends were cut back, 4 bases at V and 0 bases at J, with 9 bases in the middle. Germline V gene lookup returns CDR1 SGHRS and CDR2 YFSETQ. CDR3 size: 14 residues. The CDR3 region is CASSGPLSTDTQYF. CDR3 sequence (DNA): TGCGCCAGCAGCGGACCCTTGAGCACAGATACGCAGTATTTT. The full variable domain, with the rest looked up from reference TRBV5-1 and TRBJ2-3, is KAGVTQTPRYLIKTRGQQVTLSCSPISGHRSVSWYQQTPGQGLQFLFEYFSETQRNKGNFPGRFSGRQFSNSRSEMNVSTLELGDSALYLCASSGPLSTDTQYFGPGTRLTVL.

This clone was observed a few times. The chain links TRBV28 to TRBJ2-5; D ambiguous. Trimming stripped 5 bases from V and 9 bases from J, with 10 bases between. Per the germline V gene, CDR1 is MDHEN and CDR2 is SYDVKM. The length of the CDR3 is 11 residues. The CDR3, as DNA: TGTGCCAGCAGTAGGGCCTCCCCCCAGTACTTC. It codes for CASSRASPQYF. Full variable domain (outside the CDR3, taken from reference TRBV28 and TRBJ2-5): DVKVTQSSRYLVKRTGEKVFLECVQDMDHENMFWYRQDPGLGLRLIYFSYDVKMKEKGDIPEGYSVSREKKERFSLILESASTNQTSMYLCASSRASPQYFGPGTRLLVL.

This clone was seen many times. The chain combines TRBV4-3 with TRBJ1-2; D may be TRBD1 (6 bases). There are 15 residues in the CDR3. Trimming cost V 0 bases and J 2 bases, with 10 bases left between them. The germline CDR1 and CDR2 sequences are LGHNA and YSLEER. The CDR3 region has the DNA TGCGCCAGCAGCCAAGAGGGGGCGGGGAACTATGGCTACACCTTC. This translates into CASSQEGAGNYGYTF.

V usage is TRBV19 and J usage is TRBJ1-2; 8 bases line up with TRBD1. J gave up 3 bases and V 5 bases, and 2 bases lay outside the gene matches. CDR1 is LNHDA and CDR2 is SQIVND in the germline V gene (reference sequence). This CDR3 is 13 amino acids long. The CDR3 nucleotides read TGTGCCAGTAGTCCACAGGGGGACTATGGCTACACCTTC. It codes for CASSPQGDYGYTF. The full variable domain, completed using reference TRBV19 and TRBJ1-2, is DGGITQSPKYLFRKEGQNVTLSCEQNLNHDAMYWYRQDPGQGLRLIYYSQIVNDFQKGDIAEGYSVSREKKESFPLTVTSAQKNPTAFYLCASSPQGDYGYTFGSGTRLTVV.

The chain carries TRBV25-1 and TRBJ2-5; TRBD2 matches 10 bases. This CDR3 is 12 amino acids long. Germline loops: CDR1 MGHDK, CDR2 SYGVNS. Germline trimming cut 7 bases from V and 7 bases from J; bases unmatched to any gene: 3. This CDR3 reads CASKSGGGTQYF. The CDR3 bases are TGTGCCAGCAAGAGCGGGGGGGGGACCCAGTACTTC.

This clone has only a few counts. The genes are TRBV28 and TRBJ2-7; 8 nucleotides line up with TRBD2. CDR1 and CDR2 from the germline V gene are MDHEN and SYDVKM. V shed 6 bases, J shed 1 base, and the junction held 14 bases outside the gene matches. CDR3 size: 17 residues. DNA for the CDR3: TGTGCCAGCAGCTCGTTCGCGGCTAGCGGGCTTTCCTACGAGCAGTACTTC. Translated, it gives CASSSFAASGLSYEQYF.

The rearrangement links TRBV6-1 to TRBJ1-6; 7 nucleotides agree with TRBD1. Germline V gene sequence: CDR1 MNHNS, CDR2 SASEGT. Unmatched junction bases numbered 11, after V lost 3 bases and J lost 9 bases. This CDR3 spans 16 amino acids. DNA of the CDR3: TGTGCCAGCAGTGACCGACAGGGCACGACGGGTTCACCCCTCCACTTT. Translated, it gives CASSDRQGTTGSPLHF.